The TCR beta chain described here comes from a study of early T cells in non-severe SARS-CoV-2 infection. Looking at the study overall: Sequencing of unsorted whole blood was done on bulk RNA, leaving chains unpaired. Overall study findings and caveats: VDJdb matching, biased toward anti-spike CD8 responses, missed private and CD4 specificities.

As part of library construction, unique molecular identifiers were attached to individual cDNA molecules. TCRdb reprocessed the 5' RACE reads with MiXCR, giving one entry per CDR3 protein. The sample gives about 86,000 distinct CDR3 sequences, over 13% of which show up once; more than 6.5% is in the top ten. This clonotype came up a few times. Antigen: not known. This CDR3 has 15 amino acids. Trimming pared 4 bases from V and 3 bases from J, leaving 14 bases between. Germline V gene data show CDR1 as SEHNR and CDR2 as FQNEAQ (reference sequence). V gene TRBV7-9 combines with J gene TRBJ2-3; D possibly corresponds to TRBD2 (5 bases). Sequencing was performed on whole blood. This TCR was sampled from an adult who was a healthcare worker with PCR-confirmed SARS-CoV-2 infection or an uninfected control (not recorded which). DNA for the CDR3: TGTGCCAGCAGCTCCGGGGTTCCTCAAACAGATACGCAGTATTTT. Translated: CASSSGVPQTDTQYF. Looking up the rest from reference TRBV7-9 and TRBJ2-3 gives the full variable domain: DTGVSQNPRHKITKRGQNVTFRCDPISEHNRLYWYRQTLGQGPEFLTYFQNEAQLEKSRLLSDRFSAERPKGSFSTLEIQRTEQGDSAMYLCASSSGVPQTDTQYFGPGTRLTVL.